This T cell receptor (beta chain) is from a study of cytomegalovirus exposure and HLA in healthy donors. The CDR3 is 13 residues long. V was pared by 4 bases and J by 5 bases, with 12 bases between. Looked up from germline, CDR1 is SGHRS and CDR2 is YFSETQ. The PCR was carried out with 60 Vbeta primers and 13 Jbeta primers. The repertoire was sequenced with immunoSEQ multiplex PCR; TCRdb's copy has only in-frame clones and lacks some. The top ten clones hold approximately 4.3% of a sample with 100,000 or so clones, more than 60% of them seen once. Sequenced sample: PBMCs. This chain connects TRBV5-1 to TRBJ2-5, with TRBD2 as a possible D gene (5 bases). This TCR was sampled from a woman aged 18-29 years in good health and CMV-seropositive. The CDR3 sequence: CASSLGEGETQYF. The CDR3 DNA is TGCGCCAGCAGCCTCGGGGAAGGGGAGACCCAGTACTTC.